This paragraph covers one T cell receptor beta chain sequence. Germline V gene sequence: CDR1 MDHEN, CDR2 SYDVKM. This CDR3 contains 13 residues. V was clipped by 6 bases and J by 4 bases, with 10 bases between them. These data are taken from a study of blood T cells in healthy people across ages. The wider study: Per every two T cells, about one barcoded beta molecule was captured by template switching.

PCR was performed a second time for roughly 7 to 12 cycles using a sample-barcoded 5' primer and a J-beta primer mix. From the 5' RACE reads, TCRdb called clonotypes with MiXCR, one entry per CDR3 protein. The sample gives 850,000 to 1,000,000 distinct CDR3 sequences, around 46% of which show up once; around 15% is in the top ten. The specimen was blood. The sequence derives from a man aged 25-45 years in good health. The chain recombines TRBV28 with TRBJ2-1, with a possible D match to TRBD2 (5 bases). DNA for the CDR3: TGTGCCAGCAGGGAGGACTTGTACAATGAGCAGTTCTTC. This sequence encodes CASREDLYNEQFF.